Sequencing of this T cell receptor beta chain was carried out in a study of T cell responses to AZD1222 COVID-19 vaccine. Study-level results: With dominance at 160-218 and 743-854, vaccine-associated CD4 TCRs spanned spike. Without day 14 samples, only post-peak T cell repertoires were studied. Vaccination with two AZD1222 doses was followed by a rise in Spike-specific TCR breadth and depth.

Sequencing was performed with immunoSEQ multiplex PCR; in TCRdb, only in-frame clones are kept and a portion is missing. This table has 95,000 to 150,000 clones, more than 80% appearing once. This CDR3 spans 15 amino acids. V was clipped by 2 bases and J by 1 base, with 13 bases between them. The germline gives CDR1 SGHRS, CDR2 YFSETQ. To note about this clone: The antigen is unknown.

J is TRBJ2-7 and V is TRBV5-1, with D possibly matching TRBD1 (6 bases). The sequencing here drew on peripheral blood, taken on day 0 of AZD1222 vaccination. This clonotype was obtained from an adult in good health. The CDR3 DNA reads as TGCGCCAGCAGCTTCTTGCAGGGGATTTCCTACGAGCAGTACTTC. Amino acids: CASSFLQGISYEQYF.